What follows are 20 T cell receptor beta chains derived from one specimen sequenced in a study of molecular identifiers for immune sequencing clone quantification. TCRdb re-derived calls from the PCR reads in MiXCR, one entry per CDR3 protein. Counted here are approximately 97,000 distinct CDR3 sequences, roughly a quarter occurring once; the ten biggest clones make up approximately 0.91%. The sample taken for sequencing was naive CD8+ T cells from blood, with Jurkat cell RNA spiked in. The subset here: FACS-sorted CD8+CD4-CCR7+CD45RA+ naive T cells. The origin of the receptors is a human donor in good health. Some libraries in this study had Jurkat cell RNA spiked in.

This clonotype was recorded many times. The gene calls are TRBV20-1 and TRBJ1-1, with D possibly matching TRBD1 (5 bases). Between the trimmed V and J ends, which lost 6 bases and 3 bases, there was a span of 8 bases. CDR1 and CDR2 from the germline V gene are DFQATT and SNEGSKA (reference sequence). This CDR3 region has 11 residues. The DNA for the CDR3 is TGCAGTGCGGGCAGGGACACTGAAGCTTTCTTT. It is translated as CSAGRDTEAFF.

This clonotype was counted at least ten times. The genes are TRBV6-2 or TRBV6-3 and TRBJ1-3; D gene unclear. Trimming took 6 bases from V and 1 from J, leaving 10 bases between them. The length of the CDR3 is 14 residues. Germline CDR1 MNHEY, CDR2 SVGEGT. The CDR3 spells CASRESDSGNTIYF. The CDR3 coding sequence is TGTGCCAGCAGGGAGTCGGATTCTGGAAACACCATATATTTT.

This clonotype has a count of ten or more. The chain joins TRBV5-1 to TRBJ1-1; D might be TRBD1 (6 bases). Looked up from germline, CDR1 is SGHRS and CDR2 is YFSETQ. Trimming took 4 bases from V and 0 from J, leaving 16 bases between them. The CDR3 spans 16 residues. The CDR3 DNA is TGCGCCAGCAGCATCTTGGACAGAACCATGAACACTGAAGCTTTCTTT. Translation: CASSILDRTMNTEAFF.

This clonotype was seen repeatedly, ten times or more. The rearrangement uses TRBV6-5 and TRBJ2-3, with 8 bases matching TRBD2. This CDR3 comprises 16 residues. The germline V gene has CDR1 MNHEY and CDR2 SVGAGI. J gave up 0 bases and V 5 bases, and 7 bases lay outside the gene matches. The CDR3 is CASSPLLAVSTDTQYF. The CDR3 DNA follows: TGTGCCAGCAGTCCCCTACTAGCGGTTAGCACAGATACGCAGTATTTT.

The rearrangement joins TRBV4-1 to TRBJ2-7; 11 bases agree with TRBD2. The CDR3 has 16 amino acids. Germline assignment: CDR1 MGHRA and CDR2 YSYEKL. V lost 1 base, J lost 4 bases, and 6 bases stayed unmatched. The CDR3 region is CASSQVLAGGLYEQYF. As DNA, the CDR3 is TGCGCCAGCAGCCAAGTCCTAGCGGGAGGTTTGTACGAGCAGTACTTC.

Worth noting for this clonotype: This may be a read error: a much more frequent sequence differs by one nucleotide. The chain carries TRBV7-6 and TRBJ2-5, with 11 bases lining up with TRBD2. Germline V gene data show CDR1 as SGHVS and CDR2 as FNYEAQ. The CDR3 totals 16 residues. The CDR3 nucleotides read TGTGCCAGCAGCTTAGAGACTAGCGGGGACCAAGAGACCCGGTACTTC. As protein: CASSLETSGDQETRYF.

Many counts were recorded for this clonotype. This chain joins TRBV20-1 and TRBJ2-2; D is unclear. The CDR3 is 11 residues long. Looked up from germline, CDR1 is DFQATT and CDR2 is SNEGSKA (reference sequence). V dropped 3 bases and J dropped 1 base, with 0 bases sitting between them. DNA for the CDR3: TGCAGTGCTAGGAACACCGGGGAGCTGTTTTTT. Residues: CSARNTGELFF.

This rearrangement joins TRBV9 to TRBJ2-1; 8 bases map to TRBD2. Trimming removed 4 bases from V and 8 bases from J; junction bases left unmatched: 11. The CDR3 extends over 15 amino acids. Germline CDR1 is SGDLS and CDR2 is YYNGEE. The CDR3 DNA reads TGTGCCAGCAGCCAAAGCGGGAGCCCTTACTATGAGCAGTTCTTC. Translating gives CASSQSGSPYYEQFF.

The chain links TRBV11-2 to TRBJ2-1, with a weak D call TRBD1 (6 bases). The germline gives CDR1 SGHAT, CDR2 FQNNGV. The V gene lost 8 bases and the J gene lost 0 bases, with 17 bases spanning the gap. This CDR3 comprises 16 residues. The DNA of the CDR3 is TGTGCCAGCGCCGGGGACACAGACCTCTCCTACAATGAGCAGTTCTTC. Residues: CASAGDTDLSYNEQFF. The entire variable domain, with the rest obtained from reference TRBV11-2 and TRBJ2-1, is as follows: EAGVAQSPRYKIIEKRQSVAFWCNPISGHATLYWYQQILGQGPKLLIQFQNNGVVDDSQLPKDRFSAERLKGVDSTLKIQPAKLEDSAVYLCASAGDTDLSYNEQFFGPGTRLTVL.

Comment on this clonotype: Mismatch with germline at one junction end may stem from a read error. This chain uses TRBV5-3 with TRBJ2-3; 8 positions match TRBD1. TRBV5-3 is noted as an ORF with a role that remains uncertain. This CDR3 region has 15 residues. The CDR3 bases are TGCGCCAGCTGGCCGCTGACAGGGGACACAGATACGCAGTATTTT. Translating gives CASWPLTGDTDTQYF.

In this sample, this clonotype turned up a few times. Since a much larger clone is just one base distant, this may be a read error. This sequence joins TRBV2 and TRBJ2-2; no clear D. V lost 5 bases, J lost 4 bases, and 11 bases lay in between. The CDR3 totals 14 residues. CDR1 is SNHLY, CDR2 FYNNEI, per germline. In nucleotides, the CDR3 is TGTGCCAGCAGTTCGGCGTCGGGCACCGGGGAGCTGTTTTTT. Its translation: CASSSASGTGELFF.

This rearrangement joins TRBV6-6 to TRBJ2-7; D might be TRBD1 or TRBD2, each matching 5 bases. Trimming stripped 0 bases from V and 2 bases from J, with 11 bases between. Germline loops: CDR1 MNHNY, CDR2 SVGAGI (reference sequence). CDR3 length: 15 amino acids. CDR3 in amino acids: CASSYSEGPPYEQYF. The CDR3 DNA is TGTGCCAGCAGTTACTCTGAGGGGCCACCCTACGAGCAGTACTTC.

The sample holds a few counts of this clonotype. This could be a read error, since a much larger clone is one nucleotide away. The genes are TRBV6-6 and TRBJ1-1; D gene ambiguous. The germline gives CDR1 MNHNY, CDR2 SVGAGI (reference sequence). This CDR3 spans 13 amino acids. CDR3 loop: CAGSYAGYTEAFF. The CDR3 DNA reads TGTGCCGGCAGTTACGCGGGATACACTGAAGCTTTCTTT.

This clonotype was observed once. The chain is built from TRBV19 and TRBJ1-1; the D is unclear. In germline, CDR1 is LNHDA, CDR2 SQIVND (reference sequence). V was shortened by 7 bases and J by 5 bases, with 11 bases between the two germline ends. The CDR3 length is 12 residues. The CDR3 loop is CASNARFTEAFF. The CDR3 DNA follows: TGTGCCAGTAATGCCCGATTTACTGAAGCTTTCTTT.

This clonotype was seen at least ten times. The chain uses TRBV12-3 or TRBV12-4 and TRBJ2-3; possible D gene TRBD2, 6 bases. Trimming stripped 6 bases from V and 4 bases from J, with 14 bases between. CDR3 size: 14 residues. CDR3 in amino acids: CASSLTGASDTQYF. CDR3 sequence (DNA): TGTGCCAGCAGCTTAACGGGAGCATCAGATACGCAGTATTTT.

This clonotype was found many times. The rearrangement links TRBV11-2 to TRBJ2-1; 9 bases agree with TRBD1. The CDR3 is made up of 17 amino acids. Germline values: CDR1 SGHAT, CDR2 FQNNGV. Trimming removed 4 bases from V and 7 bases from J; junction bases left unmatched: 14. The CDR3 region has the DNA TGTGCCAGCAGCTCGGGACAGGGTATTGGGCTTGGGAATGAGCAGTTCTTC. Its protein is CASSSGQGIGLGNEQFF.

This clonotype was recorded only once. Being one base from a much bigger clone, this may be a read error. The chain carries TRBV19 and TRBJ2-5; TRBD2 agrees at 9 bases. The CDR3 covers 13 residues. Germline assignment: CDR1 LNHDA and CDR2 SQIVND (reference sequence). The CDR3 is CASQAGGGETRYF. In DNA form, the CDR3 reads TGTGCCAGCCAAGCGGGAGGCGGAGAGACCCGGTACTTC.

This chain joins TRBV21-1 and TRBJ2-7; the table names TRBD2, a call not compared with the DNA. TRBV21-1 is a listed pseudogene. The CDR3 length is 16 residues. The CDR3 DNA is TGTGCCAGCCCGGTCCCCTCACTAGCGGAATTCTACGAGCAGTACTTC. Its protein product is CASPVPSLAEFYEQYF.

Worth noting for this clonotype: A much larger clone differs from this one at a single base, so this may be a read error. CDR3 DNA: TGCGCCAGCAGCCCTATCAACAACCCCTACGGGCAGTACTTC. Its protein product is CASSPINNPYGQYF. This chain connects TRBV4-1 to TRBJ2-7; D is unclear. Germline lookup yields CDR1 MGHRA and CDR2 YSYEKL. The CDR3 consists of 14 residues.

With regard to this clonotype: This may arise from a read error, as a much more abundant clone is one base away. The chain recombines TRBV4-3 with TRBJ2-4; D remains ambiguous. The CDR3 loop spans 17 amino acids. Germline assignment: CDR1 LGHNA and CDR2 YSLEER. The CDR3 bases are TGCGCCAGCAGCCAAGAAGCTGGCCCCTTAGCCAAAAACATTCAGCACTTC. It codes for CASSQEAGPLAKNIQHF.